Listed here is a single T cell receptor (beta chain). Its target is unknown. Trimming removed 8 bases at V and 1 base at J, with 11 bases between. The germline V gene has CDR1 LNHNV and CDR2 YYDKDF (reference sequence). The CDR3 loop spans 14 amino acids. This specimen belongs to a study of identical twins. General observations from the study: The degree of excess twin sharing was weaker in beta out-of-frame sequences. Models underestimated TCR alpha sharing (out-of-frame) in monozygotic twins. Insertions were fewer in abundant cord blood beta clonotypes, whereas memory repertoires showed none of this pattern.

Template switching added a universal primer binding site, and final cDNA carried unique molecular identifiers. TCRdb re-analysed the 5' RACE reads in MiXCR, keeping a single row per CDR3 protein. The top ten hold more than 0.8% of the sample, which has about 500,000 distinct CDR3 sequences, approximately 14% seen once. The sample was also reused in another study, on yellow fever vaccine responses in identical twins.

The sequenced material came from CD4+ T cells sorted from blood. The chain recombines TRBV15 with TRBJ2-2, with D perhaps given as TRBD1 or TRBD2 (5 bases each). The clonotype originates from a woman in her late teens or twenties in good health. Here the CDR3 reads CATSRDENTGELFF. CDR3 sequence (DNA): TGTGCCACCTCCCGGGACGAGAACACCGGGGAGCTGTTTTTT.